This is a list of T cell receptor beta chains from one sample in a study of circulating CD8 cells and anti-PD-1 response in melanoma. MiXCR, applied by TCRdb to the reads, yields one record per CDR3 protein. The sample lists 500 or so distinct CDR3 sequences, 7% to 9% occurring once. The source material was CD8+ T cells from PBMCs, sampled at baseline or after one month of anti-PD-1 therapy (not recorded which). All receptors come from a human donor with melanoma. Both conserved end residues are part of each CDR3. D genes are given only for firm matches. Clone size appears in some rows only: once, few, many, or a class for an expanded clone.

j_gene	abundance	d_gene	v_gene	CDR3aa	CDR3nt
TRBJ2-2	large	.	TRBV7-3	CASSVLTGELFF	TGTGCCAGCAGCGTCCTCACCGGGGAGCTGTTTTTT
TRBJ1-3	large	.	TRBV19	CASTRGGDTIYF	TGTGCCAGTACCCGTGGGGGGGACACCATATATTTT
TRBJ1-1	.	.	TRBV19	CASSIGQTEAFF	TGTGCCAGTAGTATAGGACAGACTGAAGCTTTCTTT
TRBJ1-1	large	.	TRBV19	CASYQGTEAFF	TGTGCCAGTTATCAGGGCACTGAAGCTTTCTTT
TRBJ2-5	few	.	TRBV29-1	CSVAEGPETQYF	TGCAGCGTTGCAGAGGGGCCGGAGACCCAGTACTTC
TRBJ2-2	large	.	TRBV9	CASSVGGLNTGELFF	TGTGCCAGCAGCGTAGGAGGGTTAAACACCGGGGAGCTGTTTTTT
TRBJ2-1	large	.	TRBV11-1	CASTTGGSYNEQFF	TGTGCCAGCACCACCGGGGGCTCCTACAATGAGCAGTTCTTC
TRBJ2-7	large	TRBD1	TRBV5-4	CASSSGGYEQYF	TGTGCCAGCAGCTCAGGGGGCTACGAGCAGTACTTC
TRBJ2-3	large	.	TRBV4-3	CASSQGLATDTQYF	TGCGCCAGCAGCCAAGGGCTAGCCACAGATACGCAGTATTTT
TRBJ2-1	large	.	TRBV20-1	CSARDYKGSSYNEQFF	TGCAGTGCTAGAGATTACAAGGGGAGCTCCTACAATGAGCAGTTCTTC
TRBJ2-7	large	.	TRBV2	CASRGTENYEQYF	TGTGCCAGTCGGGGAACTGAAAACTACGAGCAGTACTTC
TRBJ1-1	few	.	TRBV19	CASIENSPLPAEAFF	TGTGCCAGTATTGAAAACTCGCCCCTACCGGCTGAAGCTTTCTTT
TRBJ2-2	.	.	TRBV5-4	CASSLASVNTGELFF	TGTGCCAGCAGCTTAGCTAGCGTGAACACCGGGGAGCTGTTTTTT
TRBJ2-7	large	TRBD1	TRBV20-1	CSARDLGTEVYEQYF	TGCAGTGCTAGAGATCTTGGGACAGAAGTCTACGAGCAGTACTTC
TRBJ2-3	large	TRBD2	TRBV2	CASERLAGSTDTQYF	TGTGCCAGCGAGCGACTAGCGGGGAGCACAGATACGCAGTATTTT
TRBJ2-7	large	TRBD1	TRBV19	CASQGAQMGEQYF	TGTGCCAGCCAGGGGGCCCAAATGGGCGAGCAGTACTTC
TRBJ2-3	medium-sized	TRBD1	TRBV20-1	CSARPDRGFTDTQYF	TGCAGTGCTAGACCTGACAGGGGGTTCACAGATACGCAGTATTTT
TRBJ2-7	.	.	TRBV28	CASSPASYEQYF	TGTGCCAGCAGCCCTGCGTCCTACGAGCAGTACTTC
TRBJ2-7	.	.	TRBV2	CASTDAYEQYF	TGTGCCAGCACAGATGCCTACGAGCAGTACTTC
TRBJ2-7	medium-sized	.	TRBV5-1	CASSLGGRGDDEQYF	TGCGCCAGCAGCTTGGGTGGACGGGGTGACGACGAGCAGTACTTC
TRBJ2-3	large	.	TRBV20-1	CSAGGGADTQYF	TGCAGTGCCGGAGGGGGAGCAGATACGCAGTATTTT
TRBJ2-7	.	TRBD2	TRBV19	CASSIGGGHEQYF	TGTGCCAGTAGTATCGGGGGGGGCCACGAGCAGTACTTC
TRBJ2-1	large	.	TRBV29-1	CGVEDWGQGDNEQFF	TGCGGCGTTGAAGATTGGGGCCAGGGAGACAATGAGCAGTTCTTC